Described below is a single TCR beta chain sequence and its context. What this receptor recognizes is not known. Base qualities are not provided; no much larger clone lies one nucleotide away. The CDR1 and CDR2 encoded by the germline V gene (reference sequence) are LNHDA and SQIVND. The CDR3 contains 17 residues, cysteine and phenylalanine counted. Kept here is only the CDR3 DNA, which spans 51 bases and is read in frame from base 1. Trimming leaves V shorter by 5 bases and J shorter by 2 bases, with the junction holding 9 bases beyond the gene matches. Patients had primary melanoma that had been surgically resected and was considered potentially curable but at risk of metastatic recurrence. This sample was taken from a study of primary melanoma T cells and metastatic recurrence (dated by TCRdb to between 2020 and 2021). Regarding the complete study: The cohort was made up of approximately 200 primary melanomas of stage T2 to T4, with thickness greater than 1 mm. Whether patient outcome could be predicted by T-cell fraction and T-cell repertoire clonality in primary melanoma tumors was the question this study put to the test. The T-cell fraction measured by TCR beta sequencing was compared against progression-free survival as the clinical outcome. Histopathological grading of tumor-infiltrating lymphocytes was compared with the sequencing-derived T-cell fraction. Summary of the overall study and its limitations: An effective T-cell-mediated antitumor response in primary melanoma was framed by the authors only as a suggestion, not a demonstrated mechanism. A T-cell fraction above 20% appeared protective regardless of ulceration status, mitotic rate or nodal disease. Progression-free survival prediction was reportedly improved more by adding T-cell fraction to tumor thickness than by adding any other histopathological variable. Progression-free survival was reportedly predicted by the tumor T-cell fraction independently of thickness, ulceration, mitotic rate and age.

Libraries were constructed by the immunoSEQ multiplex PCR assay. High-throughput sequencing of the T-cell receptor beta chain was performed on primary melanoma tumor tissue. On the authors' methods: TCRB CDR3 sharing between samples and the distribution of insertions and deletions were included in the repertoire analyses. A gradient-boosted model ranked the predictive value of the T-cell fraction against histopathological variables. The source is immuneACCESS, and TCRdb retained only in-frame sequences with V and J called. Part of the clones is not carried over; for the studies checked, unresolved V genes explain less than half of this, and the remainder is unexplained. The V and J calls and clone size were taken over from that table, and D and trimming were inferred from the DNA. Recorded for this sample are 2,000 to 2,500 clones; 71% of them occurred a single time. The ten most abundant clones make up about 29% of the sample.

This TCR was sampled from a human donor with melanoma. Recombination joined TRBV19 with TRBJ1-2; 12 bases in between match TRBD1. What was sequenced was melanoma tumor tissue. CDR3 sequence: CASSPHRDRGRNYGYTF. In nucleotide form, the sequence is TGTGCCAGTAGTCCCCACCGGGACAGGGGGCGAAACTATGGCTACACCTTC.